These 14 T cell receptor beta chains were sequenced from one sample in a study of blood T cell repertoires in COVID-19. TCRdb's table, derived via immunoSEQ multiplex PCR, lists solely in-frame clones and lacks some. Of fewer than 350,000 clones listed, approximately 85% are singletons. Sequencing was performed on PBMCs or T cells enriched from blood (not recorded which). These receptors came from a man aged 30 to 39 who had recovered from COVID-19.

The chain joins TRBV4-1 to TRBJ2-7; a possible D gene is TRBD1 (6 bases). With 3 bases removed from V and 3 bases from J, the gap between germline ends came to 15 bases. Germline V lookup: CDR1 MGHRA, CDR2 YSYEKL. The CDR3 is made up of 15 amino acids. CDR3 residues: CASSHGQLRGYEQYF. Here the CDR3 DNA reads TGCGCCAGCAGCCATGGACAGCTAAGGGGCTACGAGCAGTACTTC.

The gene calls are TRBV14 and TRBJ2-1; 12 nucleotides align to TRBD2. J was trimmed by 0 bases and V by 0 bases; bases with no gene match: 9. CDR1 and CDR2 from the germline V gene are SGHDN and FVKESK. The CDR3 runs to 20 residues. CDR3: CASSQDPSGGAGISYNEQFF. CDR3 DNA: TGTGCCAGCAGCCAAGACCCTAGCGGGGGGGCGGGGATCTCCTACAATGAGCAGTTCTTC. Supplemented by reference TRBV14 and TRBJ2-1, the full variable domain reads EAGVTQFPSHSVIEKGQTVTLRCDPISGHDNLYWYRRVMGKEIKFLLHFVKESKQDESGMPNNRFLAERTGGTYSTLKVQPAELEDSGVYFCASSQDPSGGAGISYNEQFFGPGTRLTVL.

The CDR3 is CASTSQGAPSTEAFF. The CDR3 DNA reads TGCGCCAGCACTTCCCAGGGGGCGCCGAGCACTGAAGCTTTCTTT. The rearrangement links TRBV5-1 to TRBJ1-1; 8 bases line up with TRBD1. V lost 6 bases, J lost 4 bases, and 11 bases stayed unmatched. Germline V CDR1 and CDR2: SGHRS, YFSETQ. This CDR3 has 15 residues.

The chain carries TRBV27 and TRBJ1-1, with 8 bases matching TRBD1. There are 15 residues in the CDR3. CDR1 is MNHEY, CDR2 SMNVEV, per germline (reference sequence). With 3 bases clipped from V and 2 bases from J, the junction kept 5 bases outside the gene matches. The CDR3 protein is CASSFVGTGNTEAFF. For the CDR3, the DNA is TGTGCCAGCAGTTTCGTCGGGACAGGCAACACTGAAGCTTTCTTT.

The rearrangement joins TRBV6-5 to TRBJ2-3; weak D call: TRBD2 (5 bases). Between the trimmed V and J ends, which lost 7 bases and 8 bases, there was a span of 16 bases. Germline CDR1 MNHEY, CDR2 SVGAGI. CDR3 length: 13 residues. The CDR3 DNA is TGTGCCAGCAACCCCCCGGGGTTCGGTACGCAGTATTTT. It encodes CASNPPGFGTQYF.

The V gene is TRBV19, the J gene TRBJ2-7; possibly TRBD2 for D (7 bases). Trimming stripped 4 bases from V and 1 base from J, with 17 bases between. The CDR3 is made up of 16 amino acids. The germline gives CDR1 LNHDA, CDR2 SQIVND (reference sequence). CDR3: CASSRSGRGASYEQYF. The CDR3 DNA reads TGTGCCAGTAGTAGGTCAGGACGGGGGGCTTCCTACGAGCAGTACTTC.

The chain carries TRBV6-1 and TRBJ1-6; D is perhaps TRBD1 (6 bases). The CDR3 length is 15 residues. In germline, CDR1 is MNHNS, CDR2 SASEGT. V was clipped by 2 bases and J by 6 bases, with 11 bases between them. The CDR3 nucleotides read TGTGCCAGCAGTGAAACGGGGGGCGGTAATTCACCCCTCCACTTT. This codes for CASSETGGGNSPLHF.

V usage is TRBV20-1 and J usage is TRBJ2-5; unclear D gene. CDR1 DFQATT and CDR2 SNEGSKA come from the germline V gene (reference sequence). The CDR3 runs to 11 residues. Deletions cut 5 bases from V and 2 bases from J, with 6 bases between. In nucleotides, the CDR3 is TGCAGTGCTCCAATTCAAGAGACCCAGTACTTC. Its protein product is CSAPIQETQYF.

The chain couples TRBV2 to TRBJ1-4; 9 positions match TRBD1. CDR1 and CDR2 (germline): SNHLY, FYNNEI. The CDR3 contains 14 residues. After removal of 6 bases from V and 6 bases from J, the junction contained 5 bases not matched to a gene. CDR3 bases: TGTGCCAGCAGCGTGGACAGGGGAGATGAAAAACTGTTTTTT. Amino acid sequence: CASSVDRGDEKLFF.

This rearrangement joins TRBV19 to TRBJ2-6; possibly TRBD2 for D (5 bases). V lost 5 bases, J lost 4 bases, and 15 bases lay in between. The CDR3 length is 16 residues. In germline, CDR1 is LNHDA, CDR2 SQIVND (reference sequence). Written as DNA, the CDR3 is TGTGCCAGTAGTCCCCTCCCGGGGAGCGGGGCCAACGTCCTGACTTTC. Translating it yields CASSPLPGSGANVLTF.

The rearrangement links TRBV29-1 to TRBJ1-1; D unresolved. Trimming removed 4 bases at V and 3 bases at J, with 15 bases between. The CDR3 consists of 14 residues. CDR1 SQVTM and CDR2 ANQGSEA come from the germline V gene. The DNA of the CDR3 is TGCAGCGTTGGAATGGCCAGAGGAGACACTGAAGCTTTCTTT. Protein product: CSVGMARGDTEAFF.

This chain uses TRBV18 with TRBJ1-2, with unresolved D. CDR1 is KGHSH, CDR2 LQKENI, per germline. CDR3 size: 17 residues. V was cut by 5 bases and J by 4 bases, with 23 bases left in between. This CDR3 is CASSSRASTPRGYGYTF. The CDR3 coding sequence is TGTGCCAGCTCATCCCGTGCCTCAACACCCCGGGGCTATGGCTACACCTTC.

This clone was detected a few times. This specimen includes other DNA sequences encoding the same CDR3. The J gene is TRBJ2-3, the V gene TRBV14, with 9 nucleotides matching TRBD2. CDR1 is SGHDN and CDR2 is FVKESK in the germline V gene. V lost 6 bases and J lost 3; bases outside the gene matches: 4. CDR3 length: 14 residues. CDR3 residues: CASSSSGGTDTQYF. As DNA, the CDR3 is TGTGCCAGCAGTTCAAGCGGGGGGACAGATACGCAGTATTTT.

This chain links TRBV19 with TRBJ1-6; 9 positions agree with TRBD1. The CDR3 runs to 15 residues. J lost 7 bases, V lost 3 bases, and 4 bases had no gene match. The germline V gene encodes CDR1 LNHDA and CDR2 SQIVND (reference sequence). The CDR3 is CASSIGTGRNSPLHF. Here the CDR3 DNA reads TGTGCCAGTAGTATCGGGACAGGGAGGAATTCACCCCTCCACTTT.